This is a list of T cell receptor beta chains from one sample in a study of T cell responses to AZD1222 COVID-19 vaccine. TCRdb keeps only in-frame clones here, not all; method: immunoSEQ multiplex PCR. The table includes 90,000 to 120,000 clones, 87% detected once. The sequencing here drew on peripheral blood, taken 28 days after the second AZD1222 dose. The receptors stem from an adult who received the AZD1222 COVID-19 vaccine. CDR3s include the opening cysteine and the closing phenylalanine or tryptophan. Fields, in order: J gene, clone size, D gene, V gene, CDR3 protein, CDR3 DNA. D genes are given only for firm matches. Clone size appears in some rows only: once, few, many, or a class for an expanded clone.

>TRBJ1-1|NA|TRBD1|TRBV7-9
CASSFAGQGRGAAFF
TGTGCCAGCAGCTTTGCAGGACAGGGGAGGGGAGCAGCTTTCTTT
>TRBJ1-3|NA|NA|TRBV18
CASSPKGLPISGNTIYF
TGTGCCAGCTCACCGAAAGGGTTACCGATCTCTGGAAACACCATATATTTT
>TRBJ2-3|once|NA|TRBV9
CASSVSVTDTQYF
TGTGCCAGCAGCGTATCTGTCACAGATACGCAGTATTTT
>TRBJ1-1|NA|NA|TRBV28
CASSFDLGTEAFF
TGTGCCAGCAGTTTTGATCTGGGCACTGAAGCTTTCTTT
>TRBJ1-5|NA|TRBD1|TRBV6-1
CASSERQGVPYSNQPQHF
TGTGCCAGCAGTGAGAGACAGGGAGTCCCATATAGCAATCAGCCCCAGCATTTT
>TRBJ2-7|NA|NA|TRBV18
CASSPQGRDDEQYF
TGTGCCAGCTCACCACAAGGCAGGGACGACGAGCAGTACTTC
>TRBJ1-2|NA|NA|TRBV30
CAWSEGPTGHTF
TGTGCCTGGAGTGAGGGACCTACTGGGCACACCTTC
>TRBJ2-7|NA|TRBD1|TRBV9
CASSVYDRAAYEQYF
TGTGCCAGCAGCGTATACGACAGGGCCGCCTACGAGCAGTACTTC
>TRBJ2-7|NA|NA|TRBV5-1
CASSPDNSYEQYF
TGCGCCAGCAGCCCGGACAATTCCTACGAGCAGTACTTC
>TRBJ2-5|NA|NA|TRBV10-3
CAISGRRVPVETQYF
TGTGCCATCAGTGGGCGCAGGGTACCGGTAGAGACCCAGTACTTC
>TRBJ1-2|NA|TRBD1|TRBV2
CASSTGTGGRGYTF
TGTGCCAGCAGTACCGGGACAGGGGGACGTGGCTACACCTTC
>TRBJ1-5|NA|NA|TRBV28
CASSTLGSPANQPQHF
TGTGCCAGCAGCACCCTGGGGAGCCCAGCCAATCAGCCCCAGCATTTT
>TRBJ2-7|NA|NA|TRBV29-1
CSVEGTDSYEQYF
TGCAGCGTTGAAGGGACAGACTCCTACGAGCAGTACTTC
>TRBJ1-1|few|NA|TRBV7-9
CASSRVTATEAFF
TGTGCCAGCAGCCGAGTTACAGCAACTGAAGCTTTCTTT